Sequencing of this T cell receptor (beta chain) was carried out in a study of blood T cells in healthy people across ages. The authors ran a second PCR of about 6 to 11 cycles using a sample-barcoded 5' primer and a J-beta primer mix. TCRdb re-derived calls from the 5' RACE reads in MiXCR, one entry per CDR3 protein. Among 730,000 or so distinct CDR3 sequences listed, 40% to 50% were seen once. The receptor comes from a man of 80 years or more in good health. Specimen: blood.

The CDR3 loop is CAWSGQGVQPQHF. In nucleotides, the CDR3 is TGTGCCTGGAGTGGACAGGGGGTTCAGCCCCAGCATTTT. The genes are TRBV30 and TRBJ1-5; TRBD1 matches at 9 bases. V trimming: 1 base; J trimming: 6 bases; junction bases outside the gene matches: 1. The length of the CDR3 is 13 residues. Germline V gives CDR1 GTSNPN, CDR2 SVGIG (reference sequence).